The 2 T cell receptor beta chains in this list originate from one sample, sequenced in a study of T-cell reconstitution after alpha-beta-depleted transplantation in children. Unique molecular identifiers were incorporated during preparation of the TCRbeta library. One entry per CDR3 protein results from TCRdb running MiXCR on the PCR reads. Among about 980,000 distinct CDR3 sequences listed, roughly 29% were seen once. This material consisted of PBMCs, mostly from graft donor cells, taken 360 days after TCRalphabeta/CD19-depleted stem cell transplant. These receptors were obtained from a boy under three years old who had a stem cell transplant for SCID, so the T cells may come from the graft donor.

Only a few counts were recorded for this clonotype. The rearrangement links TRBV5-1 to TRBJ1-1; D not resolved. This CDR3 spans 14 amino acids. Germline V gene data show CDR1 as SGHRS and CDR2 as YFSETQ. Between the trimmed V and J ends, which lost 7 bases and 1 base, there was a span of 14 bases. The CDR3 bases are TGCGCCAGCTACCTCGGAGGGAGGAACACTGAAGCTTTCTTT. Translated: CASYLGGRNTEAFF.

For the CDR3, the DNA is TGCAGCGTTGTCAGGGGGCCTTACGAGCAGTACTTC. Encoded protein: CSVVRGPYEQYF. The chain uses TRBV29-1 and TRBJ2-7, with 8 bases that match TRBD1. The V and J ends lost 4 bases and 4 bases, in that order; junction bases with no gene match: 3. Germline CDR1 SQVTM, CDR2 ANQGSEA. The CDR3 has 12 amino acids.